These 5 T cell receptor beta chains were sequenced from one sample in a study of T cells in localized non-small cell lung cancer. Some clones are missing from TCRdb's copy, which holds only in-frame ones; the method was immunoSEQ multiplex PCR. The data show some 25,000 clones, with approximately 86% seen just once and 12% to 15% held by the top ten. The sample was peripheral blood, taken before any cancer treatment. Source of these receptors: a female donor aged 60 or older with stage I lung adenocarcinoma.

CDR3 DNA: TGTGCCAGCAGCCCCCAAGGGACAACCTTTCTGGAGGATTCACCCCTCCACTTT. Residues: CASSPQGTTFLEDSPLHF. This chain connects TRBV9 to TRBJ1-6, with D tentatively TRBD1 (6 bases). Germline CDR1 is SGDLS and CDR2 is YYNGEE. V lost 4 bases to trimming and J lost 8 bases, with 25 bases between them. CDR3 length: 18 amino acids.

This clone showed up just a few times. The CDR3 coding sequence is TGCGCCAGCAGCTCCGGGACTAGCGGGAGTACGGGTGCGAATGAGCAGTTCTTC. This codes for CASSSGTSGSTGANEQFF. The chain combines TRBV5-1 with TRBJ2-1, with TRBD2 matching over 14 bases. The CDR3 length is 18 residues. The V and J ends lost 3 bases and 7 bases, in that order; junction bases with no gene match: 12. The germline CDR1 and CDR2 sequences are SGHRS and YFSETQ.

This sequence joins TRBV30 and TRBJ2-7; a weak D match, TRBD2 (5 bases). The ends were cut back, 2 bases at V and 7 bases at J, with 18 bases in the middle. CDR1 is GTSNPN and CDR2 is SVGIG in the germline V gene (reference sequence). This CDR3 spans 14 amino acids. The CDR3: CAWSRSVLRGEQYF. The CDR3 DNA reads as TGTGCCTGGAGTCGTAGCGTCCTCCGAGGGGAGCAGTACTTC.

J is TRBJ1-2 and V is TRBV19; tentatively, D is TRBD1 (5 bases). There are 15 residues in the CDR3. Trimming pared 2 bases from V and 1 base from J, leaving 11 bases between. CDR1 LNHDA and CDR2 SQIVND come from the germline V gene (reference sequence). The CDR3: CASSIKGVSNYGYTF. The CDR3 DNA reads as TGTGCCAGTAGTATAAAAGGGGTCAGTAACTATGGCTACACCTTC.

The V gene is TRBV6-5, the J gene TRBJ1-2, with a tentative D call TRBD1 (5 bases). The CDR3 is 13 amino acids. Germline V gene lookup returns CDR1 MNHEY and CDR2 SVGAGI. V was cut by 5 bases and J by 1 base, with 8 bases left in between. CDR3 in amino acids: CASSVQDNYGYTF. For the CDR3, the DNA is TGTGCCAGCAGTGTACAGGATAACTATGGCTACACCTTC.